This TCR beta chain came from a study of blood T cell repertoires in COVID-19. Study background: Specimens from acute and convalescent COVID-19 originated in the United States, Italy and Spain. PBMCs, B-cell-depleted T cells, or T cells provided the cDNA or gDNA that made up the material.

Authors' analysis steps: Estimation of nucleated cell counts relied on the amplification of reference gene primers. Clones were read by immunoSEQ multiplex PCR, and TCRdb kept only the in-frame ones, dropping some. For V, J and clone size, that table is used; D and trimming come from the DNA. The sample has 250,000 to 300,000 clones; about nine tenths are singletons. This CDR3 contains 14 residues. Per the germline V gene, CDR1 is MNHEY and CDR2 is SMNVEV (reference sequence). Trimming took 8 bases from V and 6 from J, leaving 20 bases between them. The source of this sequence is a woman in her sixties with acute or convalescent COVID-19. This chain joins TRBV27 and TRBJ2-7, with D perhaps TRBD2 (5 bases). Sequencing was performed on peripheral blood. The CDR3 spells CASAREKASREQYF. DNA of the CDR3: TGTGCCAGCGCCCGCGAAAAGGCTAGCCGCGAGCAGTACTTC.